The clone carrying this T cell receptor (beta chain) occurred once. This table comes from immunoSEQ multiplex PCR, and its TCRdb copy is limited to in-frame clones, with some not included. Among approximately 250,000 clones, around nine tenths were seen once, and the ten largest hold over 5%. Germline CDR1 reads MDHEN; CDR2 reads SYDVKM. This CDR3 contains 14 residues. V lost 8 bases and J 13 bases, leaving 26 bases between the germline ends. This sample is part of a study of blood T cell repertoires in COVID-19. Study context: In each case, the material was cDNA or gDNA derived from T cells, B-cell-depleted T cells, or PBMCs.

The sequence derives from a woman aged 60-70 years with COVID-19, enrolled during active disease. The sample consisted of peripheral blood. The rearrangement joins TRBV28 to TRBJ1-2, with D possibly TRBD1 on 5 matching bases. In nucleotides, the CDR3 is TGTGCCAGCGCCTCCTCTCCCCGGACAACCTTTAGCACCTTC. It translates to CASASSPRTTFSTF.